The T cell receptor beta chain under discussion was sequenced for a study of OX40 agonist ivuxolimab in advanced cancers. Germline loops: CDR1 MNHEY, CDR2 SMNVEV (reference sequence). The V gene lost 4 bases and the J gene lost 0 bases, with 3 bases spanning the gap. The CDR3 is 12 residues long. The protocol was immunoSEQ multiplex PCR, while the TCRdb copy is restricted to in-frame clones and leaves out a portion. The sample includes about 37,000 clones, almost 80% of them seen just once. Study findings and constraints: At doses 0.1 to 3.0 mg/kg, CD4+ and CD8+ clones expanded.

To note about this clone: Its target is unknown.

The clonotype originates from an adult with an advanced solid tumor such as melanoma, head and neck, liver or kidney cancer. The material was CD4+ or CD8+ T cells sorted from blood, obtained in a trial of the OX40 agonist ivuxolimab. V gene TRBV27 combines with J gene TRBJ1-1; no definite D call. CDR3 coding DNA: TGTGCCAGCAGTTCAGTGAACACTGAAGCTTTCTTT. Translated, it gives CASSSVNTEAFF.